A selection of T cell receptor beta chains follows, all from one sample in a study of regulatory T cells in long-lasting Graves disease. TCRdb re-called the multiplex PCR reads through MiXCR, storing one row per CDR3 protein. The table has hundreds of thousands of distinct CDR3 sequences, under 20% seen once; the top ten hold around a sixth. A further study also used this sample, focusing on T cells in Graves' hyperthyroidism and ophthalmopathy.

The source material was peripheral blood mononuclear cells (PBMCs), sampled at new diagnosis, from a patient treated with antithyroid drugs. These receptors originate from a woman aged 25-40 years with Graves disease. Both conserved end residues are part of each CDR3. A D gene is named only where the DNA matches it firmly. Clone size is given for some rows only: seen once, a few or many times, or a class if the clone is expanded.

>TRBJ2-3|TRBV20-1|many|.
CSANRLRLGSGTDTQYF
TGCAGTGCTAATAGACTGCGCCTCGGCTCTGGCACAGATACGCAGTATTTT
>TRBJ2-1|TRBV6-1|few|.
CASKGAPNSYNEQFF
TGTGCCAGCAAGGGAGCCCCTAACTCCTACAATGAGCAGTTCTTC
>TRBJ2-7|TRBV6-1|many|TRBD1
CASSPGGEWYEQYF
TGTGCCAGCAGTCCAGGGGGCGAATGGTACGAGCAGTACTTC
>TRBJ2-1|TRBV6-9|many|TRBD1
CASSSIGQGAMNEQFF
TGTGCCAGCAGTTCTATCGGACAGGGGGCAATGAATGAGCAGTTCTTC
>TRBJ2-7|TRBV5-4|.|.
CASSLPGLASYEQYF
TGTGCCAGCAGCCTCCCGGGACTCGCCTCCTACGAGCAGTACTTC
>TRBJ2-5|TRBV7-7|many|.
CASSSGATQETQYF
TGTGCTAGCAGCTCGGGCGCAACCCAAGAGACCCAGTACTTC
>TRBJ2-3|TRBV11-1|.|.
CASSPRVGTTDTQYF
TGTGCCAGCAGCCCAAGGGTAGGGACCACAGATACGCAGTATTTT
>TRBJ2-1|TRBV12-3/TRBV12-4|many|.
CASSFSLSEGHYNEQFF
TGTGCCAGCAGTTTCTCCCTCTCGGAGGGACACTACAATGAGCAGTTCTTC
>TRBJ2-5|TRBV28|many|.
CASGSRGGPGLKTQYF
TGTGCCAGCGGATCAAGGGGGGGGCCGGGTTTGAAGACCCAGTACTTC
>TRBJ1-6|TRBV6-2/TRBV6-3|few|.
CASSERGAGNSPLHF
TGTGCCAGCAGTGAAAGAGGGGCAGGTAATTCACCCCTCCACTTT
>TRBJ2-5|TRBV28|many|.
CASSLEVETQYF
TGTGCCAGCAGTTTAGAAGTAGAGACCCAGTACTTC
>TRBJ2-3|TRBV4-2|.|TRBD2
CASRPSGRSDTQYF
TGTGCCAGCAGACCTAGCGGGAGGTCAGATACGCAGTATTTT
>TRBJ2-1|TRBV20-1|.|TRBD2
CSAQVAGERGEQFF
TGCAGTGCCCAAGTAGCGGGAGAACGGGGTGAGCAGTTCTTC
>TRBJ2-5|TRBV27|many|.
CASRTGGAKTQYF
TGTGCCAGCAGGACAGGCGGGGCGAAGACCCAGTACTTC
>TRBJ1-2|TRBV15|.|TRBD1
CATRRTGSTYGYTF
TGTGCCACCAGGCGGACAGGTTCCACCTATGGCTACACCTTC
>TRBJ1-2|TRBV15|many|.
CATSRDGRYGYTF
TGTGCCACCAGCAGAGATGGGCGTTATGGCTACACCTTC
>TRBJ1-1|TRBV5-6|many|.
CASSPGNEGGEAFF
TGTGCCAGCAGCCCCGGGAATGAGGGCGGTGAAGCTTTCTTT
>TRBJ2-7|TRBV7-9|many|.
CASSPVRVWHEQYF
TGTGCCAGCAGCCCCGTCAGGGTCTGGCACGAGCAGTACTTC
>TRBJ2-1|TRBV18|.|.
CASSPSRVEYNEQFF
TGTGCCAGCTCTCCCTCCAGGGTGGAATACAATGAGCAGTTCTTC
>TRBJ2-3|TRBV7-8|.|.
CASSLAPASTDTQYF
TGTGCCAGCAGCTTAGCTCCTGCTAGCACAGATACGCAGTATTTT
>TRBJ1-5|TRBV28|many|.
CASSFGLGADQPQHF
TGTGCCAGCAGTTTTGGGTTGGGGGCCGATCAGCCCCAGCATTTT
>TRBJ1-1|TRBV19|.|TRBD1
CASRPQGATEAFF
TGTGCCAGTAGGCCACAGGGGGCTACTGAAGCTTTCTTT
>TRBJ2-1|TRBV27|few|.
CASSSGMAANEQFF
TGTGCCAGCAGTTCTGGTATGGCGGCGAATGAGCAGTTCTTC
>TRBJ1-5|TRBV19|.|TRBD1
CASSSPGGTGNQPQHF
TGTGCCAGTAGTTCTCCAGGGGGCACCGGCAATCAGCCCCAGCATTTT
>TRBJ2-2|TRBV11-3|.|.
CASSLASGTGELFF
TGTGCCAGCAGCTTAGCTTCAGGGACCGGGGAGCTGTTTTTT
>TRBJ2-3|TRBV15|few|.
CATSRDVGTGDADTQYF
TGTGCCACCAGCAGAGATGTAGGAACGGGAGATGCAGATACGCAGTATTTT
>TRBJ1-2|TRBV9|few|.
CASSVGVDTPYGYTF
TGTGCCAGCAGCGTAGGAGTGGATACCCCCTATGGCTACACCTTC
>TRBJ2-7|TRBV10-2|many|TRBD1
CASHGAGGYEQYF
TGCGCCAGTCATGGGGCAGGGGGCTACGAGCAGTACTTC
>TRBJ2-7|TRBV20-1|few|.
CSASPVLGRGHYEQYF
TGCAGTGCTAGTCCCGTTTTAGGGCGGGGACACTACGAGCAGTACTTC
>TRBJ1-1|TRBV12-3/TRBV12-4|few|.
CASTPGREAFF
TGTGCCAGCACCCCGGGCCGCGAAGCTTTCTTT
>TRBJ2-2|TRBV12-3/TRBV12-4|.|.
CASRSALNTGELFF
TGTGCCAGCAGGTCAGCGCTGAACACCGGGGAGCTGTTTTTT
>TRBJ2-7|TRBV5-1|many|.
CASSHGLGGSYEQYF
TGCGCCAGCAGCCATGGCCTCGGCGGGTCCTACGAGCAGTACTTC
>TRBJ1-3|TRBV7-3|.|.
CASSEGISGNTIYF
TGTGCCAGCAGCGAAGGGATCTCTGGAAACACCATATATTTT
>TRBJ1-1|TRBV18|many|.
CASSPPQNTEAFF
TGTGCCAGCAGTCCCCCCCAGAACACTGAAGCTTTCTTT
>TRBJ2-1|TRBV7-2|few|.
CASSGRKSDSYNEQFF
TGTGCCAGCAGTGGAAGGAAGAGCGACTCATACAATGAGCAGTTCTTC
>TRBJ2-2|TRBV7-2|many|TRBD2
CASSLGLAEMNTGELFF
TGTGCCAGCAGCCTCGGACTAGCGGAAATGAACACCGGGGAGCTGTTTTTT
>TRBJ2-1|TRBV11-2|.|TRBD2
CASSSWGSGGVEVPHNEQFF
TGTGCCAGCAGCTCGTGGGGTAGCGGGGGAGTCGAAGTCCCCCACAATGAGCAGTTCTTC
>TRBJ1-1|TRBV11-2|.|.
CASSLGQRDEAFF
TGTGCCAGCAGCCTGGGACAACGTGATGAAGCTTTCTTT
>TRBJ1-2|TRBV12-3/TRBV12-4|.|.
CASSLQEGYDYTF
TGTGCCAGCAGTTTACAGGAGGGCTATGACTACACCTTC
>TRBJ2-5|TRBV12-3/TRBV12-4|.|TRBD2
CASSLRRERREETQYF
TGTGCCAGCAGTTTAAGGCGGGAGAGAAGGGAAGAGACCCAGTACTTC
>TRBJ1-6|TRBV7-2|few|.
CASSLLSVRDSPLHF
TGTGCCAGCAGCTTACTCTCTGTCAGGGATTCACCCCTCCACTTT